The 27 T cell receptor beta chains reported below all come from one sample, sequenced in a study of human T cells and chemical hapten exposure. TCRdb re-derived calls from the RACE reads in MiXCR, one entry per CDR3 protein. The table includes 60,000 to 80,000 distinct CDR3 sequences, 30% to 35% detected once. Indicated time point: patch test 1, 2 weeks after DPC sensitization. The treatment denotes: therapeutic diphenylcyclopropenone sensitization with weekly scalp DPC. The sequencing here drew on whole blood, taken in connection with sensitization to the hapten diphenylcyclopropenone (DPC). The receptors derive from a man aged 35 to 55 with alopecia areata. Some clones in this sample may be carry-over from other donors' samples.

This clonotype was found a few times. This chain uses TRBV30 with TRBJ2-3; no reliable D call. The CDR3 runs 13 residues. Trimming left V 0 bases short and J 2 bases short, with 6 bases between. Germline CDR1 is GTSNPN and CDR2 is SVGIG (reference sequence). Written as DNA, the CDR3 is TGTGCCTGGAGTGTTAGGATCACAGATACGCAGTATTTT. Its translation: CAWSVRITDTQYF.

This clonotype was counted only a few times. The rearrangement links TRBV28 to TRBJ2-1; TRBD2 matches at 8 bases. The CDR3 consists of 16 residues. CDR1 and CDR2 from the germline V gene are MDHEN and SYDVKM. With 6 bases clipped from V and 7 bases from J, the junction kept 14 bases outside the gene matches. The CDR3 DNA reads TGTGCCAGCAGCGAGAGGGGCGGGAGGAATAGAAATGAGCAGTTCTTC. As protein: CASSERGGRNRNEQFF.

V is TRBV20-1 and J is TRBJ2-7; 11 nucleotides match TRBD2. Germline V lookup: CDR1 DFQATT, CDR2 SNEGSKA (reference sequence). There are 12 residues in the CDR3. V lost 6 bases to trimming and J lost 7 bases; unmatched junction nucleotides: 5. The CDR3 is CSAIGLAGEQYF. The CDR3 DNA is TGCAGTGCAATAGGACTAGCGGGTGAGCAGTACTTC.

The chain carries TRBV7-2 and TRBJ2-6, with a tentative D call TRBD1 (5 bases). Per the germline V gene, CDR1 is SGHTA and CDR2 is FQGNSA. The CDR3 contains 17 residues. V was shortened by 2 bases and J by 1 base, with 12 bases between the two germline ends. The CDR3 here is CASSLYQGPSGANVLTF. The CDR3 DNA sequence: TGTGCCAGCAGCTTATACCAGGGCCCATCTGGGGCCAACGTCCTGACTTTC.

This chain uses TRBV28 with TRBJ2-3; D is possibly TRBD2 (5 bases). CDR1 and CDR2 (germline): MDHEN, SYDVKM. The CDR3 totals 12 residues. The V and J ends lost 8 bases and 4 bases respectively, with 10 bases between them. The CDR3 sequence: CASGLIADTQYF. CDR3 DNA: TGTGCCAGCGGACTGATAGCAGATACGCAGTATTTT.

Regarding this clonotype: The junction departs from germline at one end; a sequencing error may be responsible. The chain combines TRBV12-3 or TRBV12-4 with TRBJ2-2; the match to TRBD2 covers 10 bases. The CDR3 covers 21 residues. CDR3 in amino acids: CASSPFRDFLAGGPNTGELFF. Written as DNA, the CDR3 is TGTGCCAGCAGTCCTTTTAGGGATTTCTTAGCGGGAGGCCCGAACACCGGGGAGCTGTTCTTT.

This clonotype has only a few counts. The genes are TRBV28 and TRBJ1-2, with 8 positions matching TRBD1. The CDR3 covers 14 residues. V trimming: 6 bases; J trimming: 5 bases; junction bases outside the gene matches: 8. Germline-derived CDR1 and CDR2 are MDHEN and SYDVKM. CDR3 nucleotides: TGTGCCAGCAGAACGCGGAACAGGGGGTATGGCTACACCTTC. It codes for CASRTRNRGYGYTF.

This clonotype has just a few counts. The rearrangement uses TRBV2 and TRBJ2-4; tentatively, D is TRBD2 (5 bases). V was pared by 6 bases and J by 6 bases, with 12 bases between. Germline V gene lookup returns CDR1 SNHLY and CDR2 FYNNEI. CDR3 length: 13 residues. This CDR3 reads CASRLERANIQYF. CDR3 DNA sequence: TGTGCCAGCAGGCTAGAGAGGGCAAACATTCAGTACTTC.

V and J are TRBV7-2 and TRBJ1-2; perhaps TRBD1 as D (6 bases). V was shortened by 4 bases and J by 2 bases, with 17 bases between the two germline ends. The CDR3 covers 16 residues. CDR1 and CDR2 (germline): SGHTA, FQGNSA. Here the CDR3 reads CASSSYVGGLNYGYTF. The CDR3 nucleotides read TGTGCCAGCAGCTCTTACGTGGGGGGCCTCAACTATGGCTACACCTTC.

V usage is TRBV5-1 and J usage is TRBJ2-7; possible D gene TRBD2, 5 bases. Trimming shortened V by 0 bases and J by 4 bases, and 11 bases separated the two germline ends. The CDR3 length is 14 residues. Germline V gives CDR1 SGHRS, CDR2 YFSETQ. The CDR3, as DNA: TGCGCCAGCAGCTTGGGGGAGTATGGTTACGAGCAGTACTTC. Its translation: CASSLGEYGYEQYF.

There are a few counts of this clonotype. The rearrangement uses TRBV6-2 or TRBV6-3 and TRBJ2-1; D may match TRBD1 or TRBD2 (6 bases each). Germline assignment: CDR1 MNHEY and CDR2 SVGEGT. V was trimmed by 3 bases and J by 6 bases, leaving 18 bases between them. This CDR3 has 16 amino acids. CDR3 nucleotide sequence: TGTGCCAGCAGTTATAACTTGGGAGGAGGGGGCAATGAGCAGTTCTTC. This codes for CASSYNLGGGGNEQFF.

This clonotype was counted only a few times. V is TRBV4-3 and J is TRBJ2-5; no reliable D call. V lost 1 base, J lost 5 bases, and 14 bases lay in between. Germline V gene sequence: CDR1 LGHNA, CDR2 YSLEER. The CDR3 has 15 residues. Here the CDR3 reads CASSQARGYGETQYF. The CDR3 DNA reads TGCGCCAGCAGCCAAGCCCGCGGATATGGGGAGACCCAGTACTTC.

CDR3 amino acids: CASSLGRNNEQFF. The DNA of the CDR3 is TGTGCCAGCAGCTTAGGCAGAAACAATGAGCAGTTCTTC. The chain is built from TRBV7-2 and TRBJ2-1; D gene unclear. Germline CDR1 SGHTA, CDR2 FQGNSA. This CDR3 has 13 residues. V was cut by 1 base and J by 5 bases, with 6 bases left in between.

The V call is TRBV6-2 or TRBV6-3, the J call TRBJ2-7; the D gene is possibly TRBD1 (6 bases). Germline lookup yields CDR1 MNHEY and CDR2 SVGEGT. The CDR3 runs to 15 residues. V was clipped by 4 bases and J by 2 bases, with 15 bases between them. CDR3 sequence: CASSSPRDITYEQYF. CDR3 DNA: TGTGCCAGCAGTTCCCCACGGGACATCACCTACGAGCAGTACTTC.

As concerns this clonotype: At one end, the junction sequence differs from germline, possibly due to a read error. This chain joins TRBV7-2 and TRBJ1-1; 8 nucleotides match TRBD1. CDR3 length equals 14 residues. In germline, CDR1 is SGHTA, CDR2 FQGNSA. The CDR3 protein is CASSLGQGTVETFF. For the CDR3, the DNA is TGTGCCAGCAGCTTAGGACAGGGGACGGTTGAAACTTTCTTT. The full variable domain, rest sourced from reference TRBV7-2 and TRBJ1-1, is GAGVSQSPSNKVTEKGKDVELRCDPISGHTALYWYRQSLGQGLEFLIYFQGNSAPDKSGLPSDRFSAERTGGSVSTLTIQRTQQEDSAVYLCASSLGQGTVETFFGQGTRLTVV.

This clonotype came up a few times. The V and J genes are TRBV21-1 and TRBJ2-5; the table calls TRBD1, which could not be checked here. TRBV21-1 is given as a pseudogene. The length of the CDR3 is 17 residues. In DNA, the CDR3 is TGTGCCAGCAGCAAAGCCCCGGGACAGGGGGCGAGTGAGACCCAGTACTTC. Translation: CASSKAPGQGASETQYF.

The rearrangement uses TRBV28 and TRBJ2-5; 10 nucleotides align to TRBD2. The CDR3 is 15 residues long. Per germline, CDR1 MDHEN and CDR2 SYDVKM. V was clipped by 3 bases and J by 2 bases; unmatched bases: 3. The CDR3 nucleotides are TGTGCCAGCAGTTTTCTAGCGGGAGATCAAGAGACCCAGTACTTC. Encoded protein: CASSFLAGDQETQYF.

The rearrangement uses TRBV28 and TRBJ2-4; 7 bases are shared with TRBD2. Per the germline V gene, CDR1 is MDHEN and CDR2 is SYDVKM. This CDR3 is built from 18 residues. V lost 5 bases, J lost 4 bases, and 17 bases stayed unmatched. This CDR3 is CASSAHLSRGRAKNIQYF. In DNA form, the CDR3 reads TGTGCCAGCAGTGCACACCTCTCGCGTGGGAGGGCAAAAAACATTCAGTACTTC.

A few counts support this clonotype. The V and J genes are TRBV28 and TRBJ2-1, with D uncertain. This CDR3 has 13 amino acids. From germline, CDR1 is MDHEN and CDR2 SYDVKM. V was shortened by 5 bases and J by 2 bases, with 7 bases between the two germline ends. The CDR3 region is CASSGPTYNEQFF. The CDR3 DNA sequence: TGTGCCAGCAGTGGCCCGACCTACAATGAGCAGTTCTTC.

J is TRBJ2-7 and V is TRBV23-1; 9 bases fit TRBD1. TRBV23-1 is classed as an ORF, of uncertain function. Trimming removed 4 bases from V and 2 bases from J; junction bases left unmatched: 9. This CDR3 contains 16 residues. The DNA for the CDR3 is TGCGCCAGCAGTCTCCTCGGACAGGGGCCCACCTACGAGCAGTACTTC. It specifies CASSLLGQGPTYEQYF.

The chain combines TRBV6-2 or TRBV6-3 with TRBJ2-3; 11 bases are a match to TRBD2. The CDR3 covers 18 residues. Germline V gene sequence: CDR1 MNHEY, CDR2 SVGEGT. The V segment lost 2 bases and the J segment 2 bases; nucleotides outside the gene matches: 9. Here the CDR3 reads CASSYPEGLAANTDTQYF. The CDR3 DNA reads TGTGCCAGCAGTTACCCGGAGGGACTAGCGGCCAACACAGATACGCAGTATTTT.

This clonotype was recorded a few times. The gene calls are TRBV28 and TRBJ2-7, with D perhaps TRBD2 (6 bases). CDR1 and CDR2 from the germline V gene are MDHEN and SYDVKM. V lost 8 bases to trimming and J lost 4 bases, with 18 bases between them. The CDR3 has 14 residues. The CDR3 spells CASVGGAGSYEQYF. In DNA, the CDR3 is TGTGCCAGCGTTGGAGGGGCAGGTTCATACGAGCAGTACTTC.

The rearrangement joins TRBV20-1 to TRBJ2-4; 12 bases map to TRBD2. V was clipped by 3 bases and J by 7 bases; unmatched bases: 10. Germline lookup yields CDR1 DFQATT and CDR2 SNEGSKA (reference sequence). This CDR3 comprises 16 residues. This chain's CDR3 is CSASWLAGGGRNIQYF. For the CDR3, the DNA is TGCAGTGCTAGTTGGCTAGCGGGAGGGGGGAGGAACATTCAGTACTTC.

This clonotype was counted a few times. CDR3 loop: CASSSQRLGSDTQYF. As DNA, the CDR3 is TGTGCCAGCAGCTCCCAGCGGCTAGGATCAGATACGCAGTATTTT. The V gene is TRBV7-8, the J gene TRBJ2-3, with a possible D match to TRBD2 (5 bases). The CDR3 is made up of 15 amino acids. Trimming stripped 4 bases from V and 4 bases from J, with 15 bases between. Germline values: CDR1 SGHVS, CDR2 FQNEAQ.

This clonotype was recorded once. The V gene is TRBV20-1, the J gene TRBJ2-2; 7 nucleotides line up with TRBD1. The CDR3 covers 14 residues. CDR1 and CDR2 (germline): DFQATT, SNEGSKA (reference sequence). Trimming removed 3 bases from V and 3 bases from J; junction bases left unmatched: 4. CDR3 DNA sequence: TGCAGTGCTAGGCTCCAGGGGGACACCGGGGAGCTGTTTTTT. Translation: CSARLQGDTGELFF.

The V and J genes are TRBV7-8 and TRBJ1-6; tentatively, D is TRBD1 (6 bases). Deletions cut 1 base from V and 7 bases from J, with 8 bases between. The CDR3 is 14 residues long. The germline V gene encodes CDR1 SGHVS and CDR2 FQNEAQ. CDR3 bases: TGTGCCAGCAGCTTAGGGGGGCCCAATTCACCCCTCCACTTT. Translating it yields CASSLGGPNSPLHF.

This CDR3 is CATSDLKQGLTGELFF. The CDR3 nucleotides read TGTGCCACCAGTGATTTGAAACAGGGGCTCACCGGGGAGCTGTTTTTT. J is TRBJ2-2 and V is TRBV24-1, with TRBD1 identical over 7 bases. Trimming removed 0 bases from V and 4 bases from J; junction bases left unmatched: 4. This CDR3 contains 16 residues. The germline V gene has CDR1 KGHDR and CDR2 SFDVKD.